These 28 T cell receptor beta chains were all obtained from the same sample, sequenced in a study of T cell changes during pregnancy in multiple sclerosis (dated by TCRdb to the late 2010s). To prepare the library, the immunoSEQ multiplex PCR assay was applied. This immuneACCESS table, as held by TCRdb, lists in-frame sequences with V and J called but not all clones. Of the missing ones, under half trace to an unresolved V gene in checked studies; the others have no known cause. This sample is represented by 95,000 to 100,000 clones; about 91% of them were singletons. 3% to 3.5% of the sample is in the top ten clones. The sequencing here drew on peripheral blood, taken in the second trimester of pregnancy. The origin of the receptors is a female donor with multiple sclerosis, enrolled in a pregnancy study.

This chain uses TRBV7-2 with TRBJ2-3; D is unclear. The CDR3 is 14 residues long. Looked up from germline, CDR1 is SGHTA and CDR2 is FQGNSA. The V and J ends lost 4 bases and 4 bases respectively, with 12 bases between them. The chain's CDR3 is CASSSRNSADTQYF. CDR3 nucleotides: TGTGCCAGCAGCTCTCGAAACTCGGCAGATACGCAGTATTTT. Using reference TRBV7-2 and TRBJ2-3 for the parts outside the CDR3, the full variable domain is GAGVSQSPSNKVTEKGKDVELRCDPISGHTALYWYRQSLGQGLEFLIYFQGNSAPDKSGLPSDRFSAERTGGSVSTLTIQRTQQEDSAVYLCASSSRNSADTQYFGPGTRLTVL.

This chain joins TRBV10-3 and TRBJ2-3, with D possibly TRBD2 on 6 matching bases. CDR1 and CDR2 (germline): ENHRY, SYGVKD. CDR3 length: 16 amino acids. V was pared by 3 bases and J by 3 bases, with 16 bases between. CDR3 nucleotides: TGTGCCATCAGTGACATATTTGGAGGGAGGACAGATACGCAGTATTTT. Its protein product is CAISDIFGGRTDTQYF.

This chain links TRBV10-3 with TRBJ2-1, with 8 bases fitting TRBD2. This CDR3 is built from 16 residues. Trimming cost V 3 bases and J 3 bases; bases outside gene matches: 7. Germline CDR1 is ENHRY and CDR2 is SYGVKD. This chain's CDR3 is CAISEGSSGRYNEQFF. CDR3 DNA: TGTGCCATCAGTGAAGGTTCTAGCGGGCGCTACAATGAGCAGTTCTTC.

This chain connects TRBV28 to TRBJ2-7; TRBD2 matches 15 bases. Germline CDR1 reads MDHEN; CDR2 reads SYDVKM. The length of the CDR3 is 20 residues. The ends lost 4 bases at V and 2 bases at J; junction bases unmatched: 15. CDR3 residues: CASSSKVGGTSGRNPYEQYF. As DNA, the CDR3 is TGTGCCAGCAGTTCTAAGGTCGGTGGGACTAGCGGGAGGAACCCCTACGAGCAGTACTTC.

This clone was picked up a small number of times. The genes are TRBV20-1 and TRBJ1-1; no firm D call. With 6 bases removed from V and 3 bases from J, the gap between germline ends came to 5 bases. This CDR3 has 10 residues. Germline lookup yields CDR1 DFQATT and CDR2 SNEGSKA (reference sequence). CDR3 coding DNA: TGCAGTGCCCCATACACTGAAGCTTTCTTT. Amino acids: CSAPYTEAFF.

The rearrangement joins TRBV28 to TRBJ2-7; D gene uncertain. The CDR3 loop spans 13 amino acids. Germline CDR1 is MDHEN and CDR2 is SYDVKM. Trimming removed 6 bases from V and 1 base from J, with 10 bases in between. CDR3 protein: CASSPYASYEQYF. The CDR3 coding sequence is TGTGCCAGCAGCCCCTACGCTTCCTACGAGCAGTACTTC.

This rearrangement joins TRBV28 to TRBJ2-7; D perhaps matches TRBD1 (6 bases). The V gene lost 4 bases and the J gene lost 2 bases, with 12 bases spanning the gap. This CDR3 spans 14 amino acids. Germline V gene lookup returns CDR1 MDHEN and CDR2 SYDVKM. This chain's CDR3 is CASSWDTTTYEQYF. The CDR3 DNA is TGTGCCAGCAGTTGGGACACTACAACCTACGAGCAGTACTTC. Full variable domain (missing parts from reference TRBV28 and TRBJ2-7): DVKVTQSSRYLVKRTGEKVFLECVQDMDHENMFWYRQDPGLGLRLIYFSYDVKMKEKGDIPEGYSVSREKKERFSLILESASTNQTSMYLCASSWDTTTYEQYFGPGTRLTVT.

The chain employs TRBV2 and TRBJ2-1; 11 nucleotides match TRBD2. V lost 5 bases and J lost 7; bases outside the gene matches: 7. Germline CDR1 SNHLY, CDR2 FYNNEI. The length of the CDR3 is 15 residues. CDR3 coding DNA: TGTGCCAGCAGTCCGTTGACTAGCGGGAAGAATGAGCAGTTCTTC. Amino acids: CASSPLTSGKNEQFF.

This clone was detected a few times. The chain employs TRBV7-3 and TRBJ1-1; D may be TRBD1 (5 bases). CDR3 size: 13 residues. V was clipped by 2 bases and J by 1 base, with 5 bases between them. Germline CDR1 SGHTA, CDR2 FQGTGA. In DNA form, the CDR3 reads TGTGCCAGCAGCTTACAGGGGAACACTGAAGCTTTCTTT. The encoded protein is CASSLQGNTEAFF.

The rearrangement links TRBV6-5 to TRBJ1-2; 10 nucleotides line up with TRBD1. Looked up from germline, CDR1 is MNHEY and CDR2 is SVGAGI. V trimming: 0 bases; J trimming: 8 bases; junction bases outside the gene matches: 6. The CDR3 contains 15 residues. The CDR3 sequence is CASSYSMGTGVGYTF. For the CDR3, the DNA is TGTGCCAGCAGTTACTCGATGGGGACAGGGGTCGGCTACACCTTC.

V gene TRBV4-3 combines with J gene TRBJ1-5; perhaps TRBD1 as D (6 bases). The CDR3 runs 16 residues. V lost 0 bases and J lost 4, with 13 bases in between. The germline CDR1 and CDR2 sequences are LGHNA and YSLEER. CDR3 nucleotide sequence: TGCGCCAGCAGCCAAGACCGGACAGTAAAGAATCAGCCCCAGCATTTT. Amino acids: CASSQDRTVKNQPQHF.

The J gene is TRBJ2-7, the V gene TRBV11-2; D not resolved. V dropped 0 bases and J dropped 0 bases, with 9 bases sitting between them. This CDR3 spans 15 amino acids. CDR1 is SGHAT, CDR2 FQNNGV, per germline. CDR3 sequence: CASSLEPRSSYEQYF. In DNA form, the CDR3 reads TGTGCCAGCAGCTTAGAACCGCGGTCCTCCTACGAGCAGTACTTC.

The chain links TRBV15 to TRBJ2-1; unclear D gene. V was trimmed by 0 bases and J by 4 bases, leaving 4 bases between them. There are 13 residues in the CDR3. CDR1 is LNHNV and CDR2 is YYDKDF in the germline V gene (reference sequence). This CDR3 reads CATSRDSYNEQFF. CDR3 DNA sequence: TGTGCCACCAGCAGAGACTCGTACAATGAGCAGTTCTTC. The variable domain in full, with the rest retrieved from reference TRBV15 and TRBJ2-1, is DAMVIQNPRYQVTQFGKPVTLSCSQTLNHNVMYWYQQKSSQAPKLLFHYYDKDFNNEADTPDNFQSRRPNTSFCFLDIRSPGLGDTAMYLCATSRDSYNEQFFGPGTRLTVL.

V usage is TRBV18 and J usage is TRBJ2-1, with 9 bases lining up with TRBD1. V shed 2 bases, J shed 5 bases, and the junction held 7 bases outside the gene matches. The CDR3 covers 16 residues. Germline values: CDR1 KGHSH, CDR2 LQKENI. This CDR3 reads CASSPWGGQGNNEQFF. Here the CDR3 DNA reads TGTGCCAGCTCACCATGGGGAGGACAGGGGAACAATGAGCAGTTCTTC.

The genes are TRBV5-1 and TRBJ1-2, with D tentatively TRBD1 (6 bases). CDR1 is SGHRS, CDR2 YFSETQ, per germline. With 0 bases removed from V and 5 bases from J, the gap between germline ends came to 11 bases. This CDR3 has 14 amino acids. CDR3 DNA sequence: TGCGCCAGCAGCTTGGTACAGGGAGGGTATGGCTACACCTTC. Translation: CASSLVQGGYGYTF.

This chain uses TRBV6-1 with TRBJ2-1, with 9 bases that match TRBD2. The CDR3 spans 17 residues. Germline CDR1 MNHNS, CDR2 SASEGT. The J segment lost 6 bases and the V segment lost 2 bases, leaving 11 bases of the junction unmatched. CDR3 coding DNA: TGTGCCAGCAGTGAAATAGCGTGGCGGGAGGGCCTCAATGAGCAGTTCTTC. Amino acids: CASSEIAWREGLNEQFF.

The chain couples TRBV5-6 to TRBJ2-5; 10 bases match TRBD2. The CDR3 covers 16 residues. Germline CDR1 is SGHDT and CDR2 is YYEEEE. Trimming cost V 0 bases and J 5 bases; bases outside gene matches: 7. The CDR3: CASSLGLAGGEETQYF. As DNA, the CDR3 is TGTGCCAGCAGCTTGGGACTAGCGGGTGGGGAGGAGACCCAGTACTTC.

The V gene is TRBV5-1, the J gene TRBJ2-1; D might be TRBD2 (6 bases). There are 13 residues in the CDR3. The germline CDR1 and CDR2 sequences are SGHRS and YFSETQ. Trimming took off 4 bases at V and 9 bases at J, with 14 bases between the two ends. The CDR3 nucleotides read TGCGCCAGCAGCCTGGGGACTGCTGGTGAGCAGTTCTTC. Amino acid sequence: CASSLGTAGEQFF. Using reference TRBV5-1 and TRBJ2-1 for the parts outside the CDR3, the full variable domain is KAGVTQTPRYLIKTRGQQVTLSCSPISGHRSVSWYQQTPGQGLQFLFEYFSETQRNKGNFPGRFSGRQFSNSRSEMNVSTLELGDSALYLCASSLGTAGEQFFGPGTRLTVL.

The CDR3: CASSYRQPDTQYF. The CDR3 bases are TGTGCCAGCAGTTATAGACAGCCAGATACGCAGTATTTT. The rearrangement uses TRBV27 and TRBJ2-3, with a tentative D call TRBD1 (5 bases). The germline gives CDR1 MNHEY, CDR2 SMNVEV (reference sequence). With 4 bases removed from V and 4 bases from J, the gap between germline ends came to 9 bases. This CDR3 has 13 amino acids.

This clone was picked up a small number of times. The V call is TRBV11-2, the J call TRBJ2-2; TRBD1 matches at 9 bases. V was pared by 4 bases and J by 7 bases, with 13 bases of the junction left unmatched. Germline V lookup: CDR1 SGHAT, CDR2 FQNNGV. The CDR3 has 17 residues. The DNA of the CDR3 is TGTGCCAGCAGCTCCCCCCGGGACAGGGAAGGAAACGGGGAGCTGTTTTTT. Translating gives CASSSPRDREGNGELFF. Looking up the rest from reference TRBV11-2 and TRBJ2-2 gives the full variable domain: EAGVAQSPRYKIIEKRQSVAFWCNPISGHATLYWYQQILGQGPKLLIQFQNNGVVDDSQLPKDRFSAERLKGVDSTLKIQPAKLEDSAVYLCASSSPRDREGNGELFFGEGSRLTVL.

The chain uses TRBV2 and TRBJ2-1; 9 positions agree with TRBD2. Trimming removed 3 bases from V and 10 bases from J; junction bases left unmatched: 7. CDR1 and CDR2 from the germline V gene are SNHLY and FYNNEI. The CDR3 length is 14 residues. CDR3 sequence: CASSDGTSRIEQFF. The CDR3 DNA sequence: TGTGCCAGCAGTGACGGGACTAGCCGGATCGAGCAGTTCTTC.

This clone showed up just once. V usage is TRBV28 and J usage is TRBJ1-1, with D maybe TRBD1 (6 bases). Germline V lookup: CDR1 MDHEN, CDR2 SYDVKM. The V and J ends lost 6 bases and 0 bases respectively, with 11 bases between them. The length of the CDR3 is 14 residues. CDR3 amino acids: CASRQGGLNTEAFF. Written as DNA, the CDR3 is TGTGCCAGCAGACAAGGGGGACTGAACACTGAAGCTTTCTTT.

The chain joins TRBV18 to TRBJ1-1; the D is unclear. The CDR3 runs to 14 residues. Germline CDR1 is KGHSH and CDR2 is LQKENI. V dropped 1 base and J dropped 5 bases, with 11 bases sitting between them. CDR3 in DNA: TGTGCCAGCTCACCACTTTCAGGACTTACTGAAGCTTTCTTT. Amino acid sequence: CASSPLSGLTEAFF.

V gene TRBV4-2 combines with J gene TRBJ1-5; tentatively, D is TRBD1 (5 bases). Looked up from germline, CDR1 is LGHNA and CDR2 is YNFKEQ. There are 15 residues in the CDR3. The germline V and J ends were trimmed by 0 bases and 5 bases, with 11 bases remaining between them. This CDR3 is CASSQELTDDQPQHF. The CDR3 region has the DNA TGTGCCAGCAGCCAAGAACTGACAGACGATCAGCCCCAGCATTTT.

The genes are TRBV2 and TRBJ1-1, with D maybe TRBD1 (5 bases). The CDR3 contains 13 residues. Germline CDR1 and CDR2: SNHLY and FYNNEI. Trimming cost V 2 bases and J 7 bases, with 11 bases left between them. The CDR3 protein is CASSESREVEAFF. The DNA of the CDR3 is TGTGCCAGCAGTGAAAGCAGGGAGGTTGAAGCTTTCTTT.

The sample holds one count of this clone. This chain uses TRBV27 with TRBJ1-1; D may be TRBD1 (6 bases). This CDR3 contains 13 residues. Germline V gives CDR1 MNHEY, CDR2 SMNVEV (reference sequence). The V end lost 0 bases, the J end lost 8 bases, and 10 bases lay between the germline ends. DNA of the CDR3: TGTGCCAGCAGTTTATCGGGACAATGGGAAGCTTTCTTT. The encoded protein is CASSLSGQWEAFF.

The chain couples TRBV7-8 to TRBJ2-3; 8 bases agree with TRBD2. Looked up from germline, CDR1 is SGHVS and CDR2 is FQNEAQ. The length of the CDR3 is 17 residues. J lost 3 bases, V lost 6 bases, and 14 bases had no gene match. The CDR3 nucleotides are TGTGCCAGCAGTTCTACTATCCCGGGAGGGTTGACAGATACGCAGTATTTT. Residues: CASSSTIPGGLTDTQYF.

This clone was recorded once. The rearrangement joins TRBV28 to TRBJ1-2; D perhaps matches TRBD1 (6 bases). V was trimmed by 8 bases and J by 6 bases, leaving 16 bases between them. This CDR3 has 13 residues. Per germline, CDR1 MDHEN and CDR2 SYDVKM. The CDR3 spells CASGTGTSNGYTF. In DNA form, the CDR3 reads TGTGCCAGCGGAACAGGGACCTCGAATGGCTACACCTTC.